This T cell receptor beta chain was found in a study of blood T cell repertoires in COVID-19. Study-level information: The United States, Italy and Spain supplied acute and convalescent COVID-19 samples. The cDNA or gDNA used as material had been derived from T cells, B-cell-depleted T cells, or PBMCs.

In the original processing: Estimates of nucleated cell counts were drawn from the amplification of reference gene primers. Assay: immunoSEQ multiplex PCR; the TCRdb copy retains only in-frame clones and omits some. V and J calls and clone size are as listed in that table; D and trimming were resolved from the DNA. The sample yields 200,000 to 250,000 clones, 70% to 90% seen once. Germline V lookup: CDR1 SNHLY, CDR2 FYNNEI. V lost 6 bases, J lost 2 bases, and 4 bases stayed unmatched. This CDR3 is 14 amino acids long. The specimen sequenced was peripheral blood. The chain recombines TRBV2 with TRBJ2-1, with 7 bases lining up with TRBD1. This clonotype was obtained from a young woman who had recovered from COVID-19. The CDR3 DNA reads TGTGCCAGCAGCGTCGGGACAGCCTACAATGAGCAGTTCTTC. It is translated as CASSVGTAYNEQFF. Complete variable domain (other parts from reference TRBV2 and TRBJ2-1): EPEVTQTPSHQVTQMGQEVILRCVPISNHLYFYWYRQILGQKVEFLVSFYNNEISEKSEIFDDQFSVERPDGSNFTLKIRSTKLEDSAMYFCASSVGTAYNEQFFGPGTRLTVL.